Included here is one T cell receptor (beta chain) sequence, with context. Its antigen is not identified. Other nucleotide sequences from this sample produce the same CDR3. Sequenced by immunoSEQ multiplex PCR; TCRdb stores in-frame clones only, minus some. The data contain fewer than 850,000 clones, 95% to 97% of them singletons. Naivety among CD8 cells was defined by CD45RO negativity and positive CCR7 selection, thereby excluding terminally differentiated effector memory CD45RA+ cells. These data come from a study of shared clonotypes between healthy human individuals. V shed 8 bases and J shed 3 bases, with 2 bases lying between them. This CDR3 has 9 amino acids. From germline, CDR1 is DFQATT and CDR2 SNEGSKA (reference sequence). Study-wide points: Naive subsets usually exceeded memory subsets in estimated richness. An effect of sequencing depth on clonotype sharing among donors was expected.

V gene TRBV20-1 combines with J gene TRBJ1-5; no reliable D call. The sequencing input was naive CD8+ T cells sorted from blood. This TCR derives from a man aged 25-40 years in good health. CDR3 residues: CSTNQPQHF. As DNA, the CDR3 is TGCAGTACCAATCAGCCCCAGCATTTT.